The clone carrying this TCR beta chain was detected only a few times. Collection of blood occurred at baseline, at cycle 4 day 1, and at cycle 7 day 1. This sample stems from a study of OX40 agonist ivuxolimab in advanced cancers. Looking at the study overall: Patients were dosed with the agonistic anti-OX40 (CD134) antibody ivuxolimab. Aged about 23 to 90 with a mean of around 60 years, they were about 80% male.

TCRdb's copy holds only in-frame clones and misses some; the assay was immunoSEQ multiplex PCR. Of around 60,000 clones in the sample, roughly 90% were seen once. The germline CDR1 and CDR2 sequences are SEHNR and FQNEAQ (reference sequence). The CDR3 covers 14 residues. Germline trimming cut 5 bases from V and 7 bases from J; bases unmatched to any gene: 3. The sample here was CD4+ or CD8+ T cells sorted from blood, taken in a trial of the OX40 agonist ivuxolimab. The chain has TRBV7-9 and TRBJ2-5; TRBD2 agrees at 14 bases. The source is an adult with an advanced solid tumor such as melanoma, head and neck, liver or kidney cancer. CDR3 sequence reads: CASSAGTSGGTQYF. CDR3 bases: TGTGCCAGCAGCGCTGGGACTAGCGGGGGGACCCAGTACTTC. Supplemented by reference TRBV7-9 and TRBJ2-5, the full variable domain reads DTGVSQNPRHKITKRGQNVTFRCDPISEHNRLYWYRQTLGQGPEFLTYFQNEAQLEKSRLLSDRFSAERPKGSFSTLEIQRTEQGDSAMYLCASSAGTSGGTQYFGPGTRLLVL.